The clone carrying this TCR beta chain was detected many times. What it binds is unknown. These data belong to a study of Graves' ophthalmopathy and Graves' hyperthyroidism. The CDR3 consists of 15 residues. The V and J ends lost 1 base and 0 bases respectively, with 7 bases between them. Germline CDR1 reads SGHTA; CDR2 reads FQGNSA. Pregnancy or lactation, uncontrolled infections and other autoimmune diseases were grounds for excluding patients. Overall study results and limits: Clonotypes were expanded in thyroid at above 0.001 frequency, and most also appeared in blood. A classifier, a 13-signature model, separated ophthalmopathy from stable hyperthyroidism with approximately 88% sensitivity and around 80% specificity.

RNA served as the template for amplifying TCR beta CDR3 regions. HTBI primers primed a first-round RT-PCR, and a second-round multiplex PCR followed. One entry per CDR3 protein, called by TCRdb with MiXCR from the multiplex PCR reads. The table shows approximately 500,000 distinct CDR3 sequences, with 14% occurring only once. The rearrangement links TRBV7-2 to TRBJ1-5; D remains ambiguous. Sequencing was carried out using blood. This clonotype was sampled from a woman aged 25 to 45 with Graves' ophthalmopathy. In DNA, the CDR3 is TGTGCCAGCAGCTTAGGGGTCTATAGCAATCAGCCCCAGCATTTT. As protein: CASSLGVYSNQPQHF.